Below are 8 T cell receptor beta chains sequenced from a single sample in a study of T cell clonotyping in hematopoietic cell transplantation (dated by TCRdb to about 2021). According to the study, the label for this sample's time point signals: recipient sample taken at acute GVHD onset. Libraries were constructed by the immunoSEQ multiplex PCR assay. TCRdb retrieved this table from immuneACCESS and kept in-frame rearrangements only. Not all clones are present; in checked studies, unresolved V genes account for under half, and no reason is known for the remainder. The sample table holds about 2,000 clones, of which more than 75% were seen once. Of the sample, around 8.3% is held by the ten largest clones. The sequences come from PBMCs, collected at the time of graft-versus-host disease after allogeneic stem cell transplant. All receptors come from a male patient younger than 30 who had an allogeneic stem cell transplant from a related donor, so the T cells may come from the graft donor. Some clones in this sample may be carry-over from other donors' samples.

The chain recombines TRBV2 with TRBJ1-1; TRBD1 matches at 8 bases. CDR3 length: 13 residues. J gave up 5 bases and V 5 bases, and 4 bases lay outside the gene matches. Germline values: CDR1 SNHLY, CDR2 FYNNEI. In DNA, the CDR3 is TGTGCCAGCAGTACGGACAGGGTAACTGAAGCTTTCTTT. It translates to CASSTDRVTEAFF.

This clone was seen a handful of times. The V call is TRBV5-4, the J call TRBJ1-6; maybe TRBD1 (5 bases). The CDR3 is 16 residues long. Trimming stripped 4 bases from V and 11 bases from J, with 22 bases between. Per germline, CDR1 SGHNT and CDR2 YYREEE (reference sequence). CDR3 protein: CASSLTGTSFSPPLHF. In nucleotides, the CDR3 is TGTGCCAGCAGCCTAACCGGGACCTCCTTTTCGCCACCCCTCCACTTT.

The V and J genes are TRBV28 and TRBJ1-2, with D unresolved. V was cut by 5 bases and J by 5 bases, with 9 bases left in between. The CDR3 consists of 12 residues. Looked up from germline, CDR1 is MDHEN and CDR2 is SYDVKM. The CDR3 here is CASSGLAYGYTF. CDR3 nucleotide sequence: TGTGCCAGCAGTGGGCTTGCGTATGGCTACACCTTC.

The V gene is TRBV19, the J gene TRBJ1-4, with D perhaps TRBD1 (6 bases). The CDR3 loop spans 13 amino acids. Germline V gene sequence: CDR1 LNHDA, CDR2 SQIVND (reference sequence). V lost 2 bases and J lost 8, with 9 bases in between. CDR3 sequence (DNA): TGTGCCAGTAGTATAAGGGGGACAGAAAAACTGTTTTTT. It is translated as CASSIRGTEKLFF.

CDR3: CASSRQGPSSGNTIYF. The CDR3 bases are TGTGCCAGCAGCCGACAGGGGCCTAGCTCTGGAAACACCATATATTTT. V gene TRBV5-4 combines with J gene TRBJ1-3; 8 bases are shared with TRBD1. The CDR3 spans 16 residues. Looked up from germline, CDR1 is SGHNT and CDR2 is YYREEE (reference sequence). The junction had 6 bases not matched to a gene; V was cut back by 4 bases and J by 0 bases.

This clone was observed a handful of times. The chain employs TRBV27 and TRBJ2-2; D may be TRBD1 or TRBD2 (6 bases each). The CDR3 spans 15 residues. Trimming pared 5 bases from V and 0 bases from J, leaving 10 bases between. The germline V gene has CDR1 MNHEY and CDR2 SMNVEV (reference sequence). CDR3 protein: CASSGGTTNTGELFF. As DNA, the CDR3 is TGTGCCAGCAGTGGGGGGACAACGAACACCGGGGAGCTGTTTTTT.

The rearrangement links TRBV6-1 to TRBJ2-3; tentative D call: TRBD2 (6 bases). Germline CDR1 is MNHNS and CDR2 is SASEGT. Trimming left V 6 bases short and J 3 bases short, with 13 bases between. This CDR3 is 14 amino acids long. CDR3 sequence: CASRIGGPTDTQYF. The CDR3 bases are TGTGCCAGCAGGATAGGAGGGCCTACAGATACGCAGTATTTT.

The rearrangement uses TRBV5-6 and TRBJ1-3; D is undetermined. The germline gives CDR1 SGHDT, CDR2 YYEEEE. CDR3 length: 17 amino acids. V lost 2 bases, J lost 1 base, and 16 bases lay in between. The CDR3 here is CASSFGPRGMSGNTIYF. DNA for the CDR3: TGTGCCAGCAGCTTTGGCCCGCGTGGGATGTCTGGAAACACCATATATTTT.